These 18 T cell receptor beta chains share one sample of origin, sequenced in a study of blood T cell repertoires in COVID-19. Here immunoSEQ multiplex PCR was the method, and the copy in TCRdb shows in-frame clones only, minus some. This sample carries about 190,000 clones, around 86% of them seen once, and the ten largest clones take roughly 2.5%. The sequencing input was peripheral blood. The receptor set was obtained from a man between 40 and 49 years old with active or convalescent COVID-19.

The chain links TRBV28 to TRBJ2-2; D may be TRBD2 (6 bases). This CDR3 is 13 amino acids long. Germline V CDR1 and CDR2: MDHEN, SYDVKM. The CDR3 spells CALGGPNTGELFF. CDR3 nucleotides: TGTGCGCTGGGAGGCCCGAACACCGGGGAGCTGTTTTTT.

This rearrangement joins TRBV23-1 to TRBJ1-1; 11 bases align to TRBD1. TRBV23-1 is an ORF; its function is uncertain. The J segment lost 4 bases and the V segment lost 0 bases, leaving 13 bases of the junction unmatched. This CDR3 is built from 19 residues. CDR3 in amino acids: CASSQSRSGQGVWTTEAFF. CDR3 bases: TGCGCCAGCAGTCAATCAAGGTCGGGACAGGGGGTTTGGACCACTGAAGCTTTCTTT.

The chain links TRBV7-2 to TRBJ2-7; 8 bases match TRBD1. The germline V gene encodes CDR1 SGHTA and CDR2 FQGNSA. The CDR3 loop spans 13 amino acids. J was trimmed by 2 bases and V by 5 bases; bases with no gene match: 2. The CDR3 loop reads CASSVGQAYEQYF. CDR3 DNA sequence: TGTGCCAGCAGCGTGGGACAGGCCTACGAGCAGTACTTC.

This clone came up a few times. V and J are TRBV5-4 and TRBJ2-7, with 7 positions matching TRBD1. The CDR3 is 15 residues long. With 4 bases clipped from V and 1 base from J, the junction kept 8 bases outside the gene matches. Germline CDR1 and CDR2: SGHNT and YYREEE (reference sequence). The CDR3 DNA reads TGTGCCAGCAGCAGGACAGGTTCCATTTCCTACGAGCAGTACTTC. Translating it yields CASSRTGSISYEQYF.

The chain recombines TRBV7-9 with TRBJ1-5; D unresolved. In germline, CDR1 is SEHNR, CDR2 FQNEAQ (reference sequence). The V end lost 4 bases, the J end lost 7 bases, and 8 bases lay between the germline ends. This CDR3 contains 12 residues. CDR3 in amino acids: CASSSDNQPQHF. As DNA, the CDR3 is TGTGCCAGCAGCTCAGATAACCAGCCCCAGCATTTT.

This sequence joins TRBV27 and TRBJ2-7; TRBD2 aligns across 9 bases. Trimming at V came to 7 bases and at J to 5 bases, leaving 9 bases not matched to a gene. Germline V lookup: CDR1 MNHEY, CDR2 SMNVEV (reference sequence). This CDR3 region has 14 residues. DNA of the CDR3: TGTGCCAGCACTGTTGCGGGGGGGAGCCACGAGCAGTACTTC. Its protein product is CASTVAGGSHEQYF.

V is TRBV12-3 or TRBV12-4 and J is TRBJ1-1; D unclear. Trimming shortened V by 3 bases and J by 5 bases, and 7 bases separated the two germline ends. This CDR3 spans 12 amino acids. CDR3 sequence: CASSFLRTEAFF. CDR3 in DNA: TGTGCCAGCAGTTTTTTGAGGACTGAAGCTTTCTTT.

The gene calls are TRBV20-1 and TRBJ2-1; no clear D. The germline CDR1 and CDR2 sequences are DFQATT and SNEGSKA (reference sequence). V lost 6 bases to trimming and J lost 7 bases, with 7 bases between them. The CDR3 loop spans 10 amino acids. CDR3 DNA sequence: TGCAGTGCCCTACAGAATGAGCAGTTCTTC. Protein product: CSALQNEQFF.

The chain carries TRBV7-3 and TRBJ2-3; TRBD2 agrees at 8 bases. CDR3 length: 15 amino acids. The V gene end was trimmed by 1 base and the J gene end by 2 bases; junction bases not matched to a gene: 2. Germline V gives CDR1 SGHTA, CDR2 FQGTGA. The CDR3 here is CASSLIAGLTDTQYF. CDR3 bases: TGTGCCAGCAGCTTAATAGCGGGGCTCACAGATACGCAGTATTTT.

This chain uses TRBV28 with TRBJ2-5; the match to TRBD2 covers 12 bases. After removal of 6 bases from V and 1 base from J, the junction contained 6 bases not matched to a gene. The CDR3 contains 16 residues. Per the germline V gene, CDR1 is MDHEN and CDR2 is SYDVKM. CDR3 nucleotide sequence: TGTGCCAGCAGGGCGGGACTAGCGGGTTTCCAAGAGACCCAGTACTTC. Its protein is CASRAGLAGFQETQYF.

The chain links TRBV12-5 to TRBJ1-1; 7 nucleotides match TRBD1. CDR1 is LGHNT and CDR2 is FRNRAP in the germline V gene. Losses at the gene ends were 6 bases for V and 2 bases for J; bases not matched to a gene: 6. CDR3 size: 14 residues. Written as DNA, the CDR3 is TGTGCTAGTGGAGCCGGACAGGCCAACACTGAAGCTTTCTTT. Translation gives CASGAGQANTEAFF.

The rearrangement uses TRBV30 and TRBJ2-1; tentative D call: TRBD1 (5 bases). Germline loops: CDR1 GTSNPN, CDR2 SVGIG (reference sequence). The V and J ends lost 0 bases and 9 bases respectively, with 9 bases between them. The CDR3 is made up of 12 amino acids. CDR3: CAWSVLQVEQFF. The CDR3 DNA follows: TGTGCCTGGAGTGTGTTACAGGTTGAGCAGTTCTTC.

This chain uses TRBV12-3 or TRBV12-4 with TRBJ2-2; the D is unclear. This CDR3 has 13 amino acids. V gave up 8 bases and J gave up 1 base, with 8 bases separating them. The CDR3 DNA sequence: TGTGCCAGCCAGGAACAGAACACCGGGGAGCTGTTTTTT. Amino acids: CASQEQNTGELFF.

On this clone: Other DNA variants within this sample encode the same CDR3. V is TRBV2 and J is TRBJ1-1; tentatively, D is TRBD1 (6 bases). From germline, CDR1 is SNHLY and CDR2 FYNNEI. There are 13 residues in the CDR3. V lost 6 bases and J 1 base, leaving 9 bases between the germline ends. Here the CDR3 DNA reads TGTGCCAGCAGCCTACAGGGGAACACTGAAGCTTTCTTT. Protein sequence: CASSLQGNTEAFF.

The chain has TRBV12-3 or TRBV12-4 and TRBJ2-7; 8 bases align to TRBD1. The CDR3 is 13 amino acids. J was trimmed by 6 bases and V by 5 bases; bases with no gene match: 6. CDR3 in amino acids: CASSPYRGFEQYF. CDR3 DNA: TGTGCCAGCAGTCCGTACAGGGGGTTCGAGCAGTACTTC.

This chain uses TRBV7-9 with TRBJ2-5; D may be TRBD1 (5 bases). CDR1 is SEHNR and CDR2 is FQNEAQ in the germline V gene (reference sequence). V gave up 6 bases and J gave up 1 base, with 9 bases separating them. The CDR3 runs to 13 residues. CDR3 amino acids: CASSSTAQETQYF. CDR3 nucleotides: TGTGCCAGCAGTTCGACAGCCCAAGAGACCCAGTACTTC.

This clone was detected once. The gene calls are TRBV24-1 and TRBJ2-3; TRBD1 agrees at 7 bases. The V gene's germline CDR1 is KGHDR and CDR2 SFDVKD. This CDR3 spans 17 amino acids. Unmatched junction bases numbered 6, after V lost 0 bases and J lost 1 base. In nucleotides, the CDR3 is TGTGCCACCAGTGATTTGAGTCAAAGGGGGCGCACAGATACGCAGTATTTT. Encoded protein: CATSDLSQRGRTDTQYF.

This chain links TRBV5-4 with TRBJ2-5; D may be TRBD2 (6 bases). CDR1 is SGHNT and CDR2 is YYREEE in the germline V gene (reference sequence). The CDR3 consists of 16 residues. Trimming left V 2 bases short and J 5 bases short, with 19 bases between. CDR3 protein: CASSFGGLGVQETQYF. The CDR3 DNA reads TGTGCCAGCAGCTTCGGAGGGCTAGGGGTGCAGGAGACCCAGTACTTC.